Following are 18 T cell receptor beta chains from one sample sequenced in a study of beta chain features in type 1 diabetes. Expressed TCRB transcripts were sequenced, since all the RNA that had been isolated was reverse transcribed. Data came from immunoSEQ multiplex PCR; TCRdb stores just in-frame clones and leaves some out. The sample contains around 260,000 clones, approximately 20% of which appear only once. No cognate antigen is known for these TCRs. Findings of the study overall: Moderately but significantly shorter TCRB CDR3s were found in Type 1 diabetes patients in all four CD4+ subsets.

The sequencing input was naive CD4+ T cells from blood. Receptors were obtained from a woman between 35 and 50 years old with type 1 diabetes.

This clone was counted between two and nine times. The chain combines TRBV11-2 with TRBJ2-4; 7 bases agree with TRBD1. Germline V CDR1 and CDR2: SGHAT, FQNNGV. The ends lost 0 bases at V and 9 bases at J; junction bases unmatched: 2. This CDR3 is 13 amino acids long. The CDR3 DNA reads TGTGCCAGCAGCTTAGATAGGGGGCGCATTCAGTACTTC. It codes for CASSLDRGRIQYF.

This clone was detected only a few times. The rearrangement uses TRBV7-9 and TRBJ2-7, with D possibly matching TRBD2 (6 bases). The ends were cut back, 5 bases at V and 7 bases at J, with 24 bases in the middle. This CDR3 has 16 amino acids. Per the germline V gene, CDR1 is SEHNR and CDR2 is FQNEAQ (reference sequence). CDR3: CASSPGDSAFVREQYF. The CDR3 region has the DNA TGTGCCAGCAGCCCGGGGGACTCCGCCTTCGTGAGGGAGCAGTACTTC. Together with reference TRBV7-9 and TRBJ2-7, the CDR3 gives the full variable domain: DTGVSQNPRHKITKRGQNVTFRCDPISEHNRLYWYRQTLGQGPEFLTYFQNEAQLEKSRLLSDRFSAERPKGSFSTLEIQRTEQGDSAMYLCASSPGDSAFVREQYFGPGTRLTVT.

This clone was seen only a few times. This chain uses TRBV7-2 with TRBJ2-7; TRBD2 matches 11 bases. There are 15 residues in the CDR3. V trimming: 6 bases; J trimming: 3 bases; junction bases outside the gene matches: 7. Germline CDR1 reads SGHTA; CDR2 reads FQGNSA. CDR3 loop: CASRLGTSGNYEQYF. CDR3 DNA sequence: TGTGCCAGCAGACTCGGGACTAGCGGAAACTACGAGCAGTACTTC. Full variable domain (remainder filled in from reference TRBV7-2 and TRBJ2-7): GAGVSQSPSNKVTEKGKDVELRCDPISGHTALYWYRQSLGQGLEFLIYFQGNSAPDKSGLPSDRFSAERTGGSVSTLTIQRTQQEDSAVYLCASRLGTSGNYEQYFGPGTRLTVT.

CDR3 DNA sequence: TGCAGCGTTGTGGAGGGCTTGACCGAGCAGTACTTC. Its protein is CSVVEGLTEQYF. This chain uses TRBV29-1 with TRBJ2-7; possible D gene TRBD2, 6 bases. The CDR3 runs to 12 residues. V was shortened by 4 bases and J by 6 bases, with 13 bases between the two germline ends. Looked up from germline, CDR1 is SQVTM and CDR2 is ANQGSEA.

This clone has just a few counts. The chain has TRBV5-1 and TRBJ2-3; 7 positions agree with TRBD2. CDR1 and CDR2 from the germline V gene are SGHRS and YFSETQ. The CDR3 runs 14 residues. V dropped 4 bases and J dropped 6; count of bases not matched to a gene: 8. The chain's CDR3 is CASSPGEGTDTQYF. The CDR3 nucleotides are TGCGCCAGCAGCCCGGGGGAGGGTACGGATACGCAGTATTTT.

This clone appeared a few times. V gene TRBV18 combines with J gene TRBJ1-6; tentative D call: TRBD1 (6 bases). The germline V and J ends were trimmed by 2 bases and 14 bases, with 19 bases remaining between them. The germline V gene encodes CDR1 KGHSH and CDR2 LQKENI. There are 15 residues in the CDR3. This CDR3 is CASSPRRDTDGSLHF. CDR3 nucleotides: TGTGCCAGCTCACCAAGAAGGGACACGGATGGATCCCTCCACTTT.

The chain combines TRBV10-3 with TRBJ2-7; 7 positions agree with TRBD1. The CDR3 length is 14 residues. With V trimmed by 7 bases and J by 0 bases, 6 bases remained unmatched. Per the germline V gene, CDR1 is ENHRY and CDR2 is SYGVKD. The DNA of the CDR3 is TGTGCCATCAATCTACAGGGGCCCTCCTACGAGCAGTACTTC. It specifies CAINLQGPSYEQYF.

The chain links TRBV7-2 to TRBJ2-4; 8 nucleotides align to TRBD2. Germline-derived CDR1 and CDR2 are SGHTA and FQGNSA. The V segment lost 5 bases and the J segment 0 bases; nucleotides outside the gene matches: 6. This CDR3 spans 16 amino acids. Written as DNA, the CDR3 is TGTGCCAGCAGCCTCCCGGGGGGGCTAGCCAAAAACATTCAGTACTTC. Its protein is CASSLPGGLAKNIQYF.

The rearrangement links TRBV7-8 to TRBJ2-3; weak D call: TRBD2 (6 bases). This CDR3 is 15 amino acids long. Germline assignment: CDR1 SGHVS and CDR2 FQNEAQ. V was pared by 7 bases and J by 0 bases, with 14 bases between. The CDR3 loop reads CASTETGLSTDTQYF. The CDR3 DNA reads as TGTGCCAGCACTGAGACGGGACTCAGCACAGATACGCAGTATTTT. Looking up the rest from reference TRBV7-8 and TRBJ2-3 gives the full variable domain: GAGVSQSPRYKVAKRGQDVALRCDPISGHVSLFWYQQALGQGPEFLTYFQNEAQLDKSGLPSDRFFAERPEGSVSTLKIQRTQQEDSAVYLCASTETGLSTDTQYFGPGTRLTVL.

This clone has just a few counts. The J gene is TRBJ2-5, the V gene TRBV6-5; 9 positions match TRBD2. V lost 6 bases to trimming and J lost 5 bases; unmatched junction nucleotides: 7. Germline lookup yields CDR1 MNHEY and CDR2 SVGAGI. The CDR3 loop spans 14 amino acids. The CDR3 DNA sequence: TGTGCCAGCAGCCAAGCGGGGGGCTTGGAGACCCAGTACTTC. Residues: CASSQAGGLETQYF.

In its sample, this clone was seen a few times. The CDR3: CAWSVYNSGNTIYF. CDR3 bases: TGTGCCTGGAGTGTGTATAACTCTGGAAACACCATATATTTT. The rearrangement links TRBV30 to TRBJ1-3; unclear D gene. This CDR3 has 14 residues. Germline CDR1 is GTSNPN and CDR2 is SVGIG (reference sequence). The V end lost 0 bases, the J end lost 0 bases, and 6 bases lay between the germline ends.

This clone was seen a few times. The chain joins TRBV28 to TRBJ1-2; 11 bases map to TRBD1. Germline V gene sequence: CDR1 MDHEN, CDR2 SYDVKM. With V trimmed by 11 bases and J by 4 bases, 12 bases remained unmatched. This CDR3 is 15 amino acids long. CDR3 sequence (DNA): TGTGCCTCCACTTCCGGGACAGGGGGTTCCTATGGCTACACCTTC. This sequence encodes CASTSGTGGSYGYTF.

In regard to this clone: Other DNA sequences in this specimen translate into the identical CDR3. V is TRBV28 and J is TRBJ1-2, with TRBD1 as a possible D gene (5 bases). CDR1 MDHEN and CDR2 SYDVKM come from the germline V gene. Trimming shortened V by 3 bases and J by 7 bases, and 9 bases separated the two germline ends. This CDR3 comprises 12 residues. The CDR3 here is CASSFGGIGYTF. The CDR3, as DNA: TGTGCCAGCAGTTTCGGGGGAATTGGCTACACCTTC.

The chain employs TRBV10-3 and TRBJ2-7, with D perhaps TRBD2 (6 bases). The germline gives CDR1 ENHRY, CDR2 SYGVKD. Trimming pared 3 bases from V and 0 bases from J, leaving 9 bases between. This CDR3 is built from 14 residues. In DNA form, the CDR3 reads TGTGCCATCAGTGATAGCGGCAGCTCCTACGAGCAGTACTTC. It specifies CAISDSGSSYEQYF.

The chain employs TRBV21-1 and TRBJ2-5; the table's D gene call, TRBD2, was not cross checked with the DNA. TRBV21-1 is reported as a pseudogene. The CDR3 loop spans 16 amino acids. The CDR3 loop reads CASSKGASGWCVDQYF. CDR3 coding DNA: TGTGCCAGCAGCAAAGGCGCTAGCGGGTGGTGTGTGGACCAGTACTTC.

The V call is TRBV5-1, the J call TRBJ2-5; D not resolved. The CDR3 spans 15 residues. Trimming pared 0 bases from V and 3 bases from J, leaving 12 bases between. CDR1 is SGHRS and CDR2 is YFSETQ in the germline V gene. This CDR3 reads CASSLALDNKETQYF. Written as DNA, the CDR3 is TGCGCCAGCAGCTTGGCCCTCGACAACAAAGAGACCCAGTACTTC.

This clone was counted a few times. The chain recombines TRBV29-1 with TRBJ1-1; maybe TRBD1 (5 bases). Germline CDR1 is SQVTM and CDR2 is ANQGSEA. The V and J ends lost 8 bases and 4 bases respectively, with 14 bases between them. The CDR3 spans 12 residues. The CDR3 DNA follows: TGCAGCTCGCAGGGAGGGATCACTGAAGCTTTCTTT. Translated: CSSQGGITEAFF.

Only one count was recorded for this clone. This chain connects TRBV5-4 to TRBJ1-2; 7 bases line up with TRBD1. Germline assignment: CDR1 SGHNT and CDR2 YYREEE (reference sequence). V dropped 2 bases and J dropped 6; count of bases not matched to a gene: 13. The CDR3 covers 16 residues. Written as DNA, the CDR3 is TGTGCCAGCAGCTTCACCGGATGGACAGGCAGGAATGGCTACACCTTC. Protein product: CASSFTGWTGRNGYTF.